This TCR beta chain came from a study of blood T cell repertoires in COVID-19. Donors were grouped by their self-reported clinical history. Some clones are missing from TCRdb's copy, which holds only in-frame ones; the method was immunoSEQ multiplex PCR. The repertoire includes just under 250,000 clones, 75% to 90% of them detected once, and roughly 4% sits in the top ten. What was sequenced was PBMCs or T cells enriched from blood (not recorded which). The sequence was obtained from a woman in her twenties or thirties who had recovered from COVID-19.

The CDR3 region is CASSVDGQGVYEQYF. The CDR3 nucleotides are TGTGCCAGCAGCGTAGACGGACAGGGCGTCTACGAGCAGTACTTC. V and J are TRBV9 and TRBJ2-7, with 8 bases identical to TRBD1. Germline values: CDR1 SGDLS, CDR2 YYNGEE. The CDR3 consists of 15 residues. V was clipped by 0 bases and J by 3 bases; unmatched bases: 5.